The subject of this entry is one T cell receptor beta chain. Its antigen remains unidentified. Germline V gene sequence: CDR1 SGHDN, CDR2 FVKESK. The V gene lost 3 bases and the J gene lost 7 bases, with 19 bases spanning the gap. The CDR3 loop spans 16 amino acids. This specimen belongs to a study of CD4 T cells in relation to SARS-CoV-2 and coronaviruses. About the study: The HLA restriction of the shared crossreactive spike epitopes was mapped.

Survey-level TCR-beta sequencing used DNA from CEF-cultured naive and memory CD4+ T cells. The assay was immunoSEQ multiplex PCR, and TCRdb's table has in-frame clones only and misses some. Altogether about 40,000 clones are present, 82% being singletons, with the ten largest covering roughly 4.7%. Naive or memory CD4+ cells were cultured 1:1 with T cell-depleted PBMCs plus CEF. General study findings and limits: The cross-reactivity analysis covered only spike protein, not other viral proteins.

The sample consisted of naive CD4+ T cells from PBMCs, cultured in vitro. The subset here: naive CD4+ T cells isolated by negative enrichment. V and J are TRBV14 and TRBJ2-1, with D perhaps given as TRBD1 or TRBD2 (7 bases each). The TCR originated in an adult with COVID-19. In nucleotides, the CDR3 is TGTGCCAGCAGCCACCTACAGGGGCAGGGGGGGAATGAGCAGTTCTTC. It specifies CASSHLQGQGGNEQFF.